This paragraph covers one TCR beta chain sequence. In germline, CDR1 is SGHTA, CDR2 FQGNSA. J lost 4 bases, V lost 6 bases, and 10 bases had no gene match. The CDR3 covers 15 residues. The sample belongs to a study of T-cell reconstitution after alpha-beta-depleted transplantation in children. Unique molecular identifiers were built into the TCRbeta library. TCRdb fed the PCR reads into MiXCR, producing one record per CDR3 protein. The sample lists 490,000 or so distinct CDR3 sequences, approximately 12% occurring once. The rearrangement joins TRBV7-2 to TRBJ2-7, with TRBD1 matching 9 bases. This TCR was recovered from a human donor who donated a stem cell graft to a child with combined immunodeficiency. Source: PBMCs from the stem cell graft donor, taken from the stem cell graft. Written as DNA, the CDR3 is TGTGCCAGCAGTTTCCAACGACAGGGGGGGTACGAGCAGTACTTC. Protein: CASSFQRQGGYEQYF.